What follows describes a single T cell receptor (beta chain). This sample was taken from a study of blood T cell repertoires in COVID-19. Per the original methods: The assay estimated nucleated cells by amplifying reference gene primers. Some clones are missing from TCRdb's copy, which holds only in-frame ones; the method was immunoSEQ multiplex PCR. The DNA gave D and trimming, while V, J and clone size come from that table. Here the sample spans about 200,000 clones, roughly 91% being singletons. V dropped 5 bases and J dropped 9; count of bases not matched to a gene: 6. Germline loops: CDR1 SGHAT, CDR2 FQNNGV. CDR3 size: 12 residues.

The specimen sequenced was PBMCs or T cells enriched from blood (not recorded which). This rearrangement joins TRBV11-2 to TRBJ2-5; 7 bases agree with TRBD2. The receptor's source is a woman aged 25 to 39 with acute COVID-19. CDR3 bases: TGTGCCAGCAGCACAAGGGGAGGGCCCCAGTACTTC. This encodes CASSTRGGPQYF.